The present entry profiles one TCR beta chain with its context. These data come from a study of blood T cell repertoires in COVID-19. Background on the study: Nucleic acid was either cDNA or gDNA, and it came from T cells, B-cell-depleted T cells, or PBMCs.

In the study's own analysis: Amplification from reference gene primers served as the basis for estimated nucleated cell counts. Using immunoSEQ multiplex PCR, the repertoire was profiled, and TCRdb retains in-frame clones only, with some absent. V and J calls and clone size come straight from that table; D and trimming were deduced from the DNA. The profile shows some 190,000 clones, around nine tenths of them singletons. This CDR3 has 14 amino acids. Germline V gene sequence: CDR1 LNHDA, CDR2 SQIVND (reference sequence). The V end was cut by 11 bases, the J end by 3 bases, with 19 bases between. The sequence was collected from a woman aged 40 to 50 who had recovered from COVID-19. The source material was peripheral blood. The chain uses TRBV19 and TRBJ1-2, with D possibly matching TRBD1 (6 bases). In nucleotides, the CDR3 is TGTGCCTCCAGGACGGGGGGCGCAGACTATGGCTACACCTTC. It codes for CASRTGGADYGYTF.